Listed below are T cell receptor beta chains from one sample, sequenced in a study of cytomegalovirus exposure and HLA in healthy donors. The data were produced by immunoSEQ multiplex PCR, yet TCRdb's version contains in-frame clones alone and is incomplete. The table includes about 160,000 clones, approximately 71% detected once. Input material: PBMCs. These receptors were collected from a male donor in good health and CMV-seronegative. The CDR3 runs from the conserved cysteine through the conserved F or W. D genes are given only for firm matches. A row's size may be missing; if present it is once, few, many or a size class.

TRBV12-5	-	-	TRBJ2-7	CASGFGGTEQYF	TGTGCTAGTGGTTTCGGGGGAACCGAGCAGTACTTC
TRBV27	TRBD2	-	TRBJ2-1	CASGRESAYNEQFF	TGTGCCAGCGGGAGGGAATCGGCCTACAATGAGCAGTTCTTC
TRBV2	-	-	TRBJ1-1	CASSPQGTEAFF	TGTGCCAGCAGTCCCCAGGGAACTGAAGCTTTCTTT
TRBV28	TRBD2	-	TRBJ2-5	CASSSGGAYQETQYF	TGTGCCAGCAGTTCGGGGGGGGCGTACCAAGAGACCCAGTACTTC
TRBV19	-	-	TRBJ2-4	CASSTITDLAKNIQYF	TGTGCCAGTAGTACCATAACAGATTTGGCCAAAAACATTCAGTACTTC
TRBV14	-	-	TRBJ2-5	CASSQDRIQETQYF	TGTGCCAGCAGCCAAGACAGGATCCAAGAGACCCAGTACTTC
TRBV7-9	-	-	TRBJ2-1	CASSLKGQGGNYNEQFF	TGTGCCAGCAGCTTAAAGGGCCAGGGGGGTAACTACAATGAGCAGTTCTTC
TRBV7-9	-	-	TRBJ1-6	CASSLALGGPNSPLHF	TGTGCCAGCAGCTTAGCTCTAGGGGGACCGAATTCACCCCTCCACTTT
TRBV4-1	-	-	TRBJ2-7	CASSQEEGASGYEQYF	TGTGCCAGCAGCCAAGAGGAAGGGGCCTCGGGCTACGAGCAGTACTTC
TRBV5-1	TRBD2	-	TRBJ2-1	CASSFSGNPYNEQFF	TGCGCCAGCAGCTTTAGCGGGAATCCCTACAATGAGCAGTTCTTC
TRBV4-2	-	-	TRBJ2-7	CASSQGFYTARGSYEQYF	TGTGCCAGCAGCCAAGGGTTCTATACGGCTAGAGGGTCCTACGAGCAGTACTTC
TRBV7-9	-	-	TRBJ1-2	CASSLESGGYTF	TGTGCCAGCAGCTTGGAGAGCGGTGGCTACACCTTC
TRBV27	-	-	TRBJ2-1	CASSLFSGSEFF	TGTGCCAGCAGTTTATTTTCCGGGAGCGAGTTCTTC
TRBV11-2	TRBD1	-	TRBJ1-4	CASSANRGLNEKLFF	TGTGCCAGCAGCGCTAACAGGGGCCTTAATGAAAAACTGTTTTTT
TRBV6-5	-	-	TRBJ2-2	CASSYSRGTGELFF	TGTGCCAGCAGTTACTCAAGGGGTACCGGGGAGCTGTTTTTT
TRBV6-1	-	-	TRBJ1-1	CASSWRVDTEAFF	TGTGCCAGCAGTTGGCGGGTTGACACTGAAGCTTTCTTT
TRBV30	-	-	TRBJ2-7	CAWSYNGYEQYF	TGTGCCTGGAGTTATAACGGCTACGAGCAGTACTTC
TRBV7-9	-	-	TRBJ1-2	CASSLVERNYGYTF	TGTGCCAGCAGCTTAGTGGAGAGGAACTATGGCTACACCTTC
TRBV7-2	-	-	TRBJ2-2	CASSLSQGGTGELFF	TGTGCCAGCAGTTTGTCACAGGGTGGCACCGGGGAGCTGTTTTTT
TRBV27	-	few	TRBJ1-1	CASKWTMDTEAFF	TGTGCCAGCAAATGGACAATGGACACTGAAGCTTTCTTT
TRBV5-1	TRBD1	few	TRBJ2-1	CASSEGQTSLNEQFF	TGCGCCAGCAGCGAGGGACAGACCTCTCTTAATGAGCAGTTCTTC
TRBV27	-	-	TRBJ1-1	CASSLRGFNTEAFF	TGTGCCAGCAGTTTGAGGGGGTTTAACACTGAAGCTTTCTTT
TRBV5-1	TRBD2	-	TRBJ2-5	CASSLGLAGEETQYF	TGCGCCAGCAGCTTGGGACTAGCGGGGGAAGAGACCCAGTACTTC
TRBV27	TRBD1	-	TRBJ1-5	CASTYIGDSTSPGNQPQHF	TGTGCCAGCACCTACATAGGGGACAGCACCTCTCCGGGCAATCAGCCCCAGCATTTT
TRBV18	TRBD1	-	TRBJ1-1	CASSPSGGGDAFF	TGTGCCAGCTCACCTTCGGGAGGGGGCGACGCTTTCTTT
TRBV4-2	TRBD2	-	TRBJ2-6	CASSQVLAGELSGANVLTF	TGTGCCAGCAGCCAGGTACTAGCGGGAGAATTATCGGGGGCCAACGTCCTGACTTTC
TRBV5-1	TRBD1	-	TRBJ2-5	CASSLGQGHEETQYF	TGCGCCAGCAGCTTGGGACAGGGCCACGAAGAGACCCAGTACTTC